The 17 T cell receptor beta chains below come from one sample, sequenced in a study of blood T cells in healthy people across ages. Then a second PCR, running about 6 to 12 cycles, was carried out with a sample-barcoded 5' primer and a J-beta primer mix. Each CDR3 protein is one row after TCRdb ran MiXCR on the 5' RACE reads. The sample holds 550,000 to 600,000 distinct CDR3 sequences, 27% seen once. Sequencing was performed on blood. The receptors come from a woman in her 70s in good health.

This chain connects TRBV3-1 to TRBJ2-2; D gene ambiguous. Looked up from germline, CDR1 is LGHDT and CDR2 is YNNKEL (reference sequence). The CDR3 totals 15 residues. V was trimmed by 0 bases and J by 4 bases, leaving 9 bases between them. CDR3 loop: CASSQETVFTGELFF. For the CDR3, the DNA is TGTGCCAGCAGCCAAGAAACGGTCTTCACCGGGGAGCTGTTTTTT.

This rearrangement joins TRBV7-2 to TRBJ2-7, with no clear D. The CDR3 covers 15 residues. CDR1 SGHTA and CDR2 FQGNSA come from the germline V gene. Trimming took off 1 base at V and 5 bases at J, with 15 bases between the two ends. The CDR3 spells CASSLVPLGRDEQYF. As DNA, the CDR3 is TGTGCCAGCAGCTTAGTCCCCCTAGGCCGGGACGAGCAGTACTTC.

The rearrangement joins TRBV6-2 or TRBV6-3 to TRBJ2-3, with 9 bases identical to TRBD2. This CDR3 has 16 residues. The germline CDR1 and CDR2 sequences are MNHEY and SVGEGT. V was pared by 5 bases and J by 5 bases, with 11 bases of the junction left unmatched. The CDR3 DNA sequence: TGTGCCAGCAGTCAAAGGACTAGCGCTTTAATAGATACGCAGTATTTT. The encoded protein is CASSQRTSALIDTQYF.

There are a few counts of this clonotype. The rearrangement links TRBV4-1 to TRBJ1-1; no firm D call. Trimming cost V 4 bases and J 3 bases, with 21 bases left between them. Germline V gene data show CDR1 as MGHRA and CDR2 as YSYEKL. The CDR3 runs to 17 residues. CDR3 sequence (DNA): TGCGCCAGCAGCCGGCTATTTGGAAGAGTTGAGGACACTGAAGCTTTCTTT. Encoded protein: CASSRLFGRVEDTEAFF.

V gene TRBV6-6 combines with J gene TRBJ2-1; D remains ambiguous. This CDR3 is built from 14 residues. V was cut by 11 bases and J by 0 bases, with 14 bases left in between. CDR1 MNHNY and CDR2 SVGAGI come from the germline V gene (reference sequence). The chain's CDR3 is CAVGDLSSYNEQFF. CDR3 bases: TGTGCCGTCGGAGACTTGAGCTCCTACAATGAGCAGTTCTTC.

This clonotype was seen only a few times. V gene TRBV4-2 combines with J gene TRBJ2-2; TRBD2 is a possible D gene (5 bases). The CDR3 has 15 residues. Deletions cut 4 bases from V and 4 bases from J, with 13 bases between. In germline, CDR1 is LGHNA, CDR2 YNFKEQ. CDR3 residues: CASSRGDYLTGELFF. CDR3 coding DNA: TGTGCCAGCAGCCGCGGAGACTACCTCACCGGGGAGCTGTTTTTT.

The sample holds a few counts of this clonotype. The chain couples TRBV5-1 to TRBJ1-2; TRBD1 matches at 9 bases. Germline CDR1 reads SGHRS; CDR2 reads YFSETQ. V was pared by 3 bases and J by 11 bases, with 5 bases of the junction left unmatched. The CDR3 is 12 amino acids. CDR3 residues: CASSSGTGLYTF. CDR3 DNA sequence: TGCGCCAGCAGCTCCGGGACAGGGCTGTACACCTTC.

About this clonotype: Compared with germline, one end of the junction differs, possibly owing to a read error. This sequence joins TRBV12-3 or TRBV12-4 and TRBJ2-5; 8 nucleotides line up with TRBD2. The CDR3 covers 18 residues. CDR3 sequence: CASSFVSGGAKYQETPYF. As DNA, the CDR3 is TGTGCCAGCAGTTTTGTGTCCGGGGGGGCCAAGTACCAAGAGACCCCGTACTTC.

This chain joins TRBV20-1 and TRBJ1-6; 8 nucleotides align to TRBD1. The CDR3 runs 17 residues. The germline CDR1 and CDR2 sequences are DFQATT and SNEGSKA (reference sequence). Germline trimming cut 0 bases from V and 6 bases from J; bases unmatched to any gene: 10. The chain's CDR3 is CSARDYAQTGVNSPLHF. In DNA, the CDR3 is TGCAGTGCTAGAGATTACGCCCAGACAGGGGTTAATTCACCCCTCCACTTT.

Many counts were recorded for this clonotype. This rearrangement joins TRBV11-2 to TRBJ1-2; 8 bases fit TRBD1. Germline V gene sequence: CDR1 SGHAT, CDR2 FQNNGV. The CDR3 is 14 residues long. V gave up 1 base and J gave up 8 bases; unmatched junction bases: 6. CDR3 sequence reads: CASSLGRTGYGYTF. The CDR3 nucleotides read TGTGCCAGCAGCTTAGGAAGGACAGGGTACGGCTACACCTTC.

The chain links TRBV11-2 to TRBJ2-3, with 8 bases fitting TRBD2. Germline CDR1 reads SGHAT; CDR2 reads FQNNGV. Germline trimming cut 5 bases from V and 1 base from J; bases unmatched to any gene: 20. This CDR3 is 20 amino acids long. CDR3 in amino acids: CASSLLSRLAGQQGTDTQYF. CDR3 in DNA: TGTGCCAGCAGCCTTCTATCCCGGCTAGCGGGCCAACAAGGCACAGATACGCAGTATTTT. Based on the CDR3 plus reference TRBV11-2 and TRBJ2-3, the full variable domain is EAGVAQSPRYKIIEKRQSVAFWCNPISGHATLYWYQQILGQGPKLLIQFQNNGVVDDSQLPKDRFSAERLKGVDSTLKIQPAKLEDSAVYLCASSLLSRLAGQQGTDTQYFGPGTRLTVL.

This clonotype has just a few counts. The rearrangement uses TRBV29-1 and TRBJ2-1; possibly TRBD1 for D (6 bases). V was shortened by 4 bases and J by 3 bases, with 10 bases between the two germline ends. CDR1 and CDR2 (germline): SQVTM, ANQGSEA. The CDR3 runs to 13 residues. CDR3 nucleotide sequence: TGCAGCGTTGGGGCAGGGGTCTACAATGAGCAGTTCTTC. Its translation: CSVGAGVYNEQFF.

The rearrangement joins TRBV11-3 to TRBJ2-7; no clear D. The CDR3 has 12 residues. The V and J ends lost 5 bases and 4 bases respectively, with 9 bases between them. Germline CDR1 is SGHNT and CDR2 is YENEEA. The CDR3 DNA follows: TGTGCCAGCAGCCCGAACAGATACGAGCAGTACTTC. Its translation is CASSPNRYEQYF.

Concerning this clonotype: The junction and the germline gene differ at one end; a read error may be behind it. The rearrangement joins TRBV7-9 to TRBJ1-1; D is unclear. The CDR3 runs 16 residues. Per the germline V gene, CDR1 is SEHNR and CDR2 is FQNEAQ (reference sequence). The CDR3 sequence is CANSLGRATLNTEAFF. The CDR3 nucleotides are TGTGCCAACAGCTTAGGAAGGGCCACCCTGAACACTGAAGCTTTCTTT.

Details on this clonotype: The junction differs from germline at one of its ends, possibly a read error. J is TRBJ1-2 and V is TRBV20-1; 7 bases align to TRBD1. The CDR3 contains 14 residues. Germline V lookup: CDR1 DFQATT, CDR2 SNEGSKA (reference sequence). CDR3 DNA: TGCAGTGCTGAGTTCGACAGGGCTAACTGTGGCTACACCTTC. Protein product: CSAEFDRANCGYTF.

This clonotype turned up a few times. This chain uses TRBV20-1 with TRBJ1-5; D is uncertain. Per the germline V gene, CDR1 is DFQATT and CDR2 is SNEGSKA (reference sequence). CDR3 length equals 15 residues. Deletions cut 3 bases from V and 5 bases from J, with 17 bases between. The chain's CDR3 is CSASRSAAQDQPQHF. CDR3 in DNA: TGCAGTGCTAGTCGTTCGGCAGCGCAAGATCAGCCCCAGCATTTT.

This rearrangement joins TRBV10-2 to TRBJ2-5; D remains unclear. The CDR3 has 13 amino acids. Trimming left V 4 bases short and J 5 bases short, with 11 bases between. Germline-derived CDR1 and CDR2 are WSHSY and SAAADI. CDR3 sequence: CASSGPVSETQYF. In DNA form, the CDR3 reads TGCGCCAGCAGTGGGCCAGTATCGGAGACCCAGTACTTC.